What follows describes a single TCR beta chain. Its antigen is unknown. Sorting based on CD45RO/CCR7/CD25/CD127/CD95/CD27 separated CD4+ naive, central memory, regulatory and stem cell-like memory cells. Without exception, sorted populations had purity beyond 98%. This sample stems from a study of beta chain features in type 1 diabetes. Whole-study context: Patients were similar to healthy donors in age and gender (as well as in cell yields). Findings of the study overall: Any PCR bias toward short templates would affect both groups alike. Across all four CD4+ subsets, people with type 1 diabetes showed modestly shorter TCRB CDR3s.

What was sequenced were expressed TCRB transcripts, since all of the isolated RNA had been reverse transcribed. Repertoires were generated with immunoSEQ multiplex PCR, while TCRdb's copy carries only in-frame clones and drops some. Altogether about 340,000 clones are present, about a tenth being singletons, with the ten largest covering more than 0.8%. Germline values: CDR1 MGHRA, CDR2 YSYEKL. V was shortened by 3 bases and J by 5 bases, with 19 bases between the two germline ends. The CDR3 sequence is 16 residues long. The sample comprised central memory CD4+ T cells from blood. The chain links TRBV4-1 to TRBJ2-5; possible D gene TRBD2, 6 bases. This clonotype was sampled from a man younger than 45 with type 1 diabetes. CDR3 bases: TGCGCCAGCAGCCACTCTAGGGACTCACCGGCGGAGACCCAGTACTTC. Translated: CASSHSRDSPAETQYF.